This T cell receptor beta chain was sequenced in a study of shared clonotypes between healthy human individuals. Sorted-subset replicate PCR reactions contained 200 ng DNA, corresponding to about 30,000 T cell genomes. Repertoires were generated with immunoSEQ multiplex PCR, while TCRdb's copy carries only in-frame clones and drops some. Here the sample spans 2 million to 2.5 million clones, approximately 94% being singletons. The CDR3 length is 14 residues. CDR1 is MGHRA and CDR2 is YSYEKL in the germline V gene. V lost 4 bases, J lost 0 bases, and 9 bases lay in between. The sample holds one count of this clone.

The sequencing sample was made of naive CD4+ T cells sorted from blood. Specified subset: CD45RA+ positively selected. The sequence was collected from a man between 18 and 29 years old in good health. The V and J genes are TRBV4-1 and TRBJ2-5; no clear D. CDR3 amino acids: CASSLLFNQETQYF. The CDR3 region has the DNA TGCGCCAGCAGCCTCCTCTTCAACCAAGAGACCCAGTACTTC.